These 15 T cell receptor beta chains were sequenced from one sample in a study of blood T cells in healthy people across ages. The second PCR ran about 6 to 12 cycles with a sample-barcoded 5' primer and J-beta primers. TCRdb redid the calling of the 5' RACE reads with MiXCR, one entry per CDR3 protein. The profile shows 1.5 million to 2 million distinct CDR3 sequences, approximately 50% of them singletons. Sequenced input: blood. Receptor source: a middle-aged woman in good health.

In this sample, this clonotype turned up a few times. The chain couples TRBV28 to TRBJ2-1; D might be TRBD1 (5 bases). This CDR3 region has 15 residues. In germline, CDR1 is MDHEN, CDR2 SYDVKM. The V end lost 5 bases, the J end lost 2 bases, and 13 bases lay between the germline ends. CDR3 amino acids: CASSPQGSPYNEQFF. The CDR3, as DNA: TGTGCCAGCAGTCCTCAGGGTTCCCCCTACAATGAGCAGTTCTTC.

This clonotype was seen many times. One end of the junction fails to match germline, which may point to a read error. This CDR3 reads CASSLRTGLAKNIQYF. The CDR3 DNA follows: TGTGCCAGCAGTCTTCGGACAGGACTAGCCAAAAACATTCAGTACTTC. This chain connects TRBV5-1 to TRBJ2-4, with 7 bases fitting TRBD1. Germline lookup yields CDR1 SGHRS and CDR2 YFSETQ. The CDR3 is made up of 16 amino acids.

CDR3 DNA: TGCAGTGCTAATGAAATTAACTATGGCTACACCTTC. Translated, it gives CSANEINYGYTF. This chain links TRBV20-1 with TRBJ1-2; D is unresolved. This CDR3 is 12 amino acids long. The germline V gene encodes CDR1 DFQATT and CDR2 SNEGSKA (reference sequence). Trimming took 4 bases from V and 1 from J, leaving 7 bases between them.

This chain uses TRBV3-1 with TRBJ1-2; no clear D gene. CDR1 is LGHDT, CDR2 YNNKEL, per germline (reference sequence). Trimming took off 3 bases at V and 8 bases at J, with 10 bases between the two ends. CDR3 length: 12 amino acids. The CDR3 DNA sequence: TGTGCCAGCAGCCATCCCAGTTTCGGCTACACCTTC. Protein: CASSHPSFGYTF.

The chain employs TRBV6-5 and TRBJ2-4; 9 bases line up with TRBD1. Judging by the DNA end, TRBJ2-7 fits better; the J call may be wrong. CDR3 length equals 15 residues. Germline V gene sequence: CDR1 MNHEY, CDR2 SVGAGI. The CDR3 loop reads CASRPTGTGSNEQYF. The CDR3 DNA follows: TGTGCCAGCAGGCCTACGGGGACAGGGAGCAACGAGCAGTACTTC.

This clonotype was seen just once. This sequence joins TRBV6-6 and TRBJ1-1, with D maybe TRBD1 (6 bases). V gave up 2 bases and J gave up 5 bases, with 18 bases separating them. The CDR3 spans 16 residues. Germline V gives CDR1 MNHNY, CDR2 SVGAGI (reference sequence). CDR3 in amino acids: CASSYGGARSWTEAFF. Written as DNA, the CDR3 is TGTGCCAGCAGTTACGGGGGGGCTCGTTCTTGGACTGAAGCTTTCTTT.

This chain connects TRBV5-1 to TRBJ2-7, with D possibly being TRBD2 (6 bases). The CDR3 totals 14 residues. V was clipped by 4 bases and J by 2 bases, with 13 bases between them. Per the germline V gene, CDR1 is SGHRS and CDR2 is YFSETQ. The CDR3 is CASSPEGRAYEQYF. The CDR3 DNA reads as TGCGCCAGCAGCCCGGAGGGCAGGGCCTACGAGCAGTACTTC.

On this clonotype: The CDR3 does not end in the conserved phenylalanine or tryptophan, so this is likely a read error. The chain couples TRBV7-3 to TRBJ2-1; 11 bases fit TRBD2. Germline values: CDR1 SGHTA, CDR2 FQGTGA. The CDR3 is 16 amino acids. V shed 5 bases, J shed 0 bases, and the junction held 3 bases outside the gene matches. The CDR3 DNA reads TGTGCCAGCAGCCTTAGCGGGGGGGACTCCTACAATGAGCAGTTCGTC. Protein sequence: CASSLSGGDSYNEQFV.

At least ten counts were recorded for this clonotype. The V gene is TRBV7-2, the J gene TRBJ2-7; 10 nucleotides match TRBD1. The length of the CDR3 is 14 residues. After removal of 5 bases from V and 3 bases from J, the junction contained 4 bases not matched to a gene. Germline V CDR1 and CDR2: SGHTA, FQGNSA. The CDR3 bases are TGTGCCAGCAGCGCCGGGACAGGGGTCTACGAGCAGTACTTC. Translation: CASSAGTGVYEQYF.

The chain joins TRBV6-4 to TRBJ2-1, with a weak D call TRBD2 (6 bases). V was pared by 9 bases and J by 3 bases, with 12 bases between. The germline V gene has CDR1 MRHNA and CDR2 SNTAGT. The CDR3 has 13 amino acids. CDR3 in DNA: TGTGCCAGTTCCGACGGGAGCTACAATGAGCAGTTCTTC. Encoded protein: CASSDGSYNEQFF.

CDR3 DNA: TGTGCCAGCAGCCCGGACAGGGGTTATCACTATGGCTACACCTTC. It encodes CASSPDRGYHYGYTF. The chain uses TRBV6-5 and TRBJ1-2, with 9 bases lining up with TRBD1. This CDR3 spans 15 amino acids. In germline, CDR1 is MNHEY, CDR2 SVGAGI. The trim removed 6 bases at V and 3 bases at J, leaving 8 bases unmatched.

The V gene is TRBV20-1, the J gene TRBJ2-3; no clear D. Germline assignment: CDR1 DFQATT and CDR2 SNEGSKA (reference sequence). V was cut by 3 bases and J by 1 base, with 11 bases left in between. The CDR3 loop spans 14 amino acids. The CDR3 loop is CSARDVPRTDTQYF. CDR3 nucleotides: TGCAGTGCTAGGGATGTCCCACGCACAGATACGCAGTATTTT.

This clonotype has a handful of counts. The J gene is TRBJ2-2, the V gene TRBV29-1, with 10 bases aligning to TRBD1. With 4 bases clipped from V and 4 bases from J, the junction kept 3 bases outside the gene matches. This CDR3 is built from 14 residues. CDR1 is SQVTM and CDR2 is ANQGSEA in the germline V gene. CDR3 DNA: TGCAGCGTTGTAGACAGGGGGCTCACCGGGGAGCTGTTTTTT. As protein: CSVVDRGLTGELFF.

The chain combines TRBV9 with TRBJ2-7; 14 nucleotides match TRBD2. The J call may be wrong; the DNA end is better matched by TRBJ2-5. The germline V gene has CDR1 SGDLS and CDR2 YYNGEE. The CDR3 has 17 residues. The CDR3 nucleotides are TGTGCCAGCAGCTACGGACTAGCGGGGGGCGCGGTAGAGACCCAGTACTTC. Amino acids: CASSYGLAGGAVETQYF.

This clonotype was recorded a few times. Here the CDR3 DNA reads TGCAGTGCTAGTGTAAGGCAGATATTTCAAGAGACCCAGTACTTC. This gives the protein CSASVRQIFQETQYF. The chain couples TRBV20-1 to TRBJ2-5; D uncertain. Trimming pared 3 bases from V and 2 bases from J, leaving 16 bases between. The CDR3 consists of 15 residues. Germline lookup yields CDR1 DFQATT and CDR2 SNEGSKA (reference sequence).